Following are 5 T cell receptor beta chains from one sample sequenced in a study of blood T cell repertoires in COVID-19. TCRdb keeps only in-frame clones here, not all; method: immunoSEQ multiplex PCR. Of about 130,000 clones in the sample, roughly four fifths were seen once. The sequenced material came from peripheral blood. These receptor sequences come from a human donor in a cohort sampled during active COVID-19.

This chain links TRBV5-1 with TRBJ2-7, with unresolved D. Deletions cut 5 bases from V and 2 bases from J, with 11 bases between. The CDR3 loop spans 13 amino acids. Per germline, CDR1 SGHRS and CDR2 YFSETQ. In nucleotides, the CDR3 is TGCGCCAGCAGTAATGGGCCCCCCTACGAGCAGTACTTC. Translating gives CASSNGPPYEQYF.

The chain links TRBV29-1 to TRBJ1-2; D gene uncertain. Trimming took 3 bases from V and 4 from J, leaving 9 bases between them. The length of the CDR3 is 12 residues. Per the germline V gene, CDR1 is SQVTM and CDR2 is ANQGSEA. CDR3 sequence reads: CSVESPGYGYTF. CDR3 sequence (DNA): TGCAGCGTTGAGTCGCCGGGCTATGGCTACACCTTC. The full variable domain, in which reference TRBV29-1 and TRBJ1-2 provide the parts outside the CDR3, is SAVISQKPSRDICQRGTSLTIQCQVDSQVTMMFWYRQQPGQSLTLIATANQGSEATYESGFVIDKFPISRPNLTFSTLTVSNMSPEDSSIYLCSVESPGYGYTFGSGTRLTVV.

This chain joins TRBV21-1 and TRBJ2-3; TRBD1, the table's D call, lacks a check against the DNA. TRBV21-1 is a pseudogene locus. The CDR3 has 18 amino acids. CDR3 sequence reads: CASPLGTSEKWGTDTQYF. The CDR3 nucleotides are TGTGCCAGCCCTCTCGGGACATCTGAGAAATGGGGCACAGATACGCAGTATTTT.

CDR3 protein: CASSQTSGVTGELFF. The CDR3 nucleotides are TGTGCCAGCAGCCAGACTAGCGGGGTAACCGGGGAGCTGTTTTTT. The chain uses TRBV3-1 (or the pseudogene TRBV3-2) and TRBJ2-2, with TRBD2 matching 11 bases. The CDR3 extends over 15 amino acids. J was trimmed by 5 bases and V by 3 bases; bases with no gene match: 2. CDR1 and CDR2 from the germline V gene are LGHDT and YNNKEL (reference sequence).

The rearrangement links TRBV5-4 to TRBJ1-1; TRBD1 aligns across 8 bases. The CDR3 has 14 residues. Per germline, CDR1 SGHNT and CDR2 YYREEE (reference sequence). Germline trimming cut 4 bases from V and 2 bases from J; bases unmatched to any gene: 4. The DNA for the CDR3 is TGTGCCAGCAGCCCAGGGGGCGGTAACACTGAAGCTTTCTTT. It specifies CASSPGGGNTEAFF.